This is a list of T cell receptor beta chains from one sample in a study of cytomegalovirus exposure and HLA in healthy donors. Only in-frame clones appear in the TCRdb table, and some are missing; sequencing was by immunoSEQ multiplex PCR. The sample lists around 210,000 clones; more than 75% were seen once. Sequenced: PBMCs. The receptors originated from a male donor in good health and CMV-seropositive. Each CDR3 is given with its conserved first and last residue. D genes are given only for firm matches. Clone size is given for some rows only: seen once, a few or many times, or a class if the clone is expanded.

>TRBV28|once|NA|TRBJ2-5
TGTGCCAGCACCTCCAGGGATCGGGAGACCCAGTACTTC
CASTSRDRETQYF
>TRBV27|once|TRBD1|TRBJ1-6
TGTGCCAGCAGTCCACTAACAGGGGGCGGAGGATCACCCCTCCACTTT
CASSPLTGGGGSPLHF
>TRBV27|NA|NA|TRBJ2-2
TGTGCCAGCAGTTTGATGGGAGCCGGGGAGCTGTTTTTT
CASSLMGAGELFF
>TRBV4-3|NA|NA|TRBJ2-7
TGCGCCAGCGGTCCGGGACTTCTTTTTGAGCAGTACTTC
CASGPGLLFEQYF
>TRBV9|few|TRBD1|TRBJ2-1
TGTGCCAGCAGCCTCTCGCCCCTTGATCGGGGACAGGTCCGCAATGAGCAGTTCTTC
CASSLSPLDRGQVRNEQFF
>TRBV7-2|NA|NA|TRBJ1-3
TGTGCCAGCAGCTTAGTAACAGTATCGACTGGAAACACCATATATTTT
CASSLVTVSTGNTIYF
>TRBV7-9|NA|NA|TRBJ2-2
TGTGCCAGCAGGGCTGTAGGGGCAGGGGCGAACACCGGGGAGCTGTTTTTT
CASRAVGAGANTGELFF
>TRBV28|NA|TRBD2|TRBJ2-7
TGTGCCAGCAGTTGGGAAGCGGGAACCTACGAGCAGTACTTC
CASSWEAGTYEQYF
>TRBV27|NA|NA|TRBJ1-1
TGTGCCAGCAGTTCAGTGGCCAGCCAGGGTGAAGCTTTCTTT
CASSSVASQGEAFF
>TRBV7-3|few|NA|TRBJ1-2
TGTGCCAGCAGCTTAATTAGGGTCGGGAATGGCTACACCTTC
CASSLIRVGNGYTF
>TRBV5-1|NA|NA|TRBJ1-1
TGCGCCAGCGGCCTGGAAAGGGGGTTGAGGGCTGAAGCTTTCTTT
CASGLERGLRAEAFF
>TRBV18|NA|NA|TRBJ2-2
TGTGCCAGCTCACCATTACGGGACTCTAACACCGGGGAGCTGTTTTTT
CASSPLRDSNTGELFF
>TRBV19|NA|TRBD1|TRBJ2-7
TGTGCCAGTAGTATTACCGGGACAGGGGTCGGCGAGCAGTACTTC
CASSITGTGVGEQYF
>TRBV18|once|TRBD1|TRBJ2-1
TGTGCCAGCTCACGCACAGGGGGCGCCTACAATGAGCAGTTCTTC
CASSRTGGAYNEQFF
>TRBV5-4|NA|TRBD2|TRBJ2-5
TGTGCCAGCAGCTTGGACCTACTAGCGCCCGGGGCCCAGTACTTC
CASSLDLLAPGAQYF
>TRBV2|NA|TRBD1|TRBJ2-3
TGTGCCAGCAGACCCAGGGGGTCGGACAGGGGCCTTCAGAGGACGCAGTATTTT
CASRPRGSDRGLQRTQYF
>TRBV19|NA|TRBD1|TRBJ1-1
TGTGCCAGTAGTAGCCCCAGGGGGATAGACACTGAAGCTTTCTTT
CASSSPRGIDTEAFF
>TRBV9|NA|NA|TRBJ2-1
TGTGCCAGCAGCGTACAAGGGCGGGTTCTCGGGGAGCAGTTCTTC
CASSVQGRVLGEQFF
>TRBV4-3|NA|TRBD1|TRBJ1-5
TGCGCCAGCAGCCAAGGTCGACAGGGACGTCAGCCCCAGCATTTT
CASSQGRQGRQPQHF
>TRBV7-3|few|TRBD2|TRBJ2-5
TGTGCCAGCAGTTTTAGCGGGGGGCGAGGGGAGACCCAGTACTTC
CASSFSGGRGETQYF
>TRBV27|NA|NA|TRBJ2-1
TGTGCCAGCAGTCCCCCGGCGGGTGAGCAGTTCTTC
CASSPPAGEQFF
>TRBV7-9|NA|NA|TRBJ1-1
TGTGCCAGCAGCTCCCGCCAGGTAGAAGGGAACACTGAAGCTTTCTTT
CASSSRQVEGNTEAFF
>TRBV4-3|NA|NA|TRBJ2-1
TGCGCCAGCAGCCAAGCATCTTTGGTGAGGGAGCAGTTCTTC
CASSQASLVREQFF
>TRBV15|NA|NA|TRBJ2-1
TGTGCCACCAGCAGAGATAAGTTGCTGGCCGATGAGCAGTTCTTC
CATSRDKLLADEQFF
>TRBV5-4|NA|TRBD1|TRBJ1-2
TGTGCCAGCAGCCCCTCGGGACAGAACTATGGCTACACCTTC
CASSPSGQNYGYTF
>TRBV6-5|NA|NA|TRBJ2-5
TGTGCCAGCAGTTACTCTGACACCGCAGAGACCCAGTACTTC
CASSYSDTAETQYF
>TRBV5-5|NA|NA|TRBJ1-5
TGTGCCAGCAGCTCCTTCTATAGCAATCAGCCCCAGCATTTT
CASSSFYSNQPQHF
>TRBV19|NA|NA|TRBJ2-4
TGTGCCAGTAGTATTCACGCAGGTCAAGCCAAAAACATTCAGTACTTC
CASSIHAGQAKNIQYF
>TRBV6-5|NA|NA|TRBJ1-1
TGTGCCAGCAGTTACGACAGCTTGAACACTGAAGCTTTCTTT
CASSYDSLNTEAFF
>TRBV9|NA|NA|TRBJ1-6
TGTGCCAGCAGCGTAGGGGGTGGCAGGGGAGATAATTCACCCCTCCACTTT
CASSVGGGRGDNSPLHF
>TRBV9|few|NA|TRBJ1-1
TGTGCCAGCAGCTTTTCCCAGGGGAACACTGAAGCTTTCTTT
CASSFSQGNTEAFF
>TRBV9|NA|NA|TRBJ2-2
TGTGCCAGCAGCGTACGCGGGCTGAACACCGGGGAGCTGTTTTTT
CASSVRGLNTGELFF
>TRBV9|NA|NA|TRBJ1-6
TGTGCCAGCAGCCGAGGAGGGGATAATTCACCCCTCCACTTT
CASSRGGDNSPLHF
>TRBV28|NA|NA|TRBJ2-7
TGTGCCAGCAACCGGCAGGGCGCAACCCTCGAGCAGTACTTC
CASNRQGATLEQYF
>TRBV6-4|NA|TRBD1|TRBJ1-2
TGTGCCAGCAGCCCCGGGACAGGGGGAACAGCTAACTATGGCTACACCTTC
CASSPGTGGTANYGYTF
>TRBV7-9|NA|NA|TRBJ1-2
TGTGCCAGCAGCTTTGCAGGGTCTGATGGCTACACCTTC
CASSFAGSDGYTF
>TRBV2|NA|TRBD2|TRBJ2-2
TGTGCCAGTACCGGGAGGGAGAACGGGGAGCTGTTTTTT
CASTGRENGELFF
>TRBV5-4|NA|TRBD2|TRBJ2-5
TGTGCCAGCAGCTTGGCTAGCGGGAGGGCCCGAGAGACCCAGTACTTC
CASSLASGRARETQYF
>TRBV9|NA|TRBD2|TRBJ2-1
TGTGCCAGCGCGCGTCTAGCGGGAGAGTCCTACAATGAGCAGTTCTTC
CASARLAGESYNEQFF
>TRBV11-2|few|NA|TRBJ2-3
TGTGCCAGCAGCTGGGGACTCCTCCCAGATACGCAGTATTTT
CASSWGLLPDTQYF
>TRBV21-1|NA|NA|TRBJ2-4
TGTGCCAGCAGCAAAGAGATAGACAGGGCGGCCAAAAACATTCAGTACTTC
CASSKEIDRAAKNIQYF
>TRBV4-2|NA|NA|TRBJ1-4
TGTGCCAGCAGCCAGGAAGGGGTAGGGGAAAAACTGTTTTTT
CASSQEGVGEKLFF
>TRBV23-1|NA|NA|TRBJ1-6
TGCGCCAGCAGTCAACGCCCGAGACACCAGAAAAGCTCCTATAATTCACCCCTCCACTTT
CASSQRPRHQKSSYNSPLHF
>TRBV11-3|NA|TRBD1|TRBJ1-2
TGTGCCATGCGGACAGGGGGCATGTATGGCTACACCTTC
CAMRTGGMYGYTF
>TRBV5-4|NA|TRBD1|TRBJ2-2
TGTGCCAGCAGCTTGCAGGGGGACACCGGGGAGCTGTTTTTT
CASSLQGDTGELFF
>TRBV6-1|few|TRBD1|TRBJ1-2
TGTGCCAGCTTTGTAGACAGGGGGTATGGCTACACCTTC
CASFVDRGYGYTF
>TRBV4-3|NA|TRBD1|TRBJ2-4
TGCGCCAGCAGCCATACCCGGGACAGCTTAGCCAAAAACATTCAGTACTTC
CASSHTRDSLAKNIQYF
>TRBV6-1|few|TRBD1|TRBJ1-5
TGTGCCAGCAGTGAAGCTGGACAGGGAATCCGGCCCCAGCATTTT
CASSEAGQGIRPQHF